Given below is one T cell receptor beta chain in context. Looked up from germline, CDR1 is SGHTA and CDR2 is FQGNSA. V gave up 2 bases and J gave up 1 base, with 11 bases separating them. The CDR3 length is 15 residues. TCRdb keeps only in-frame clones here, not all; method: immunoSEQ multiplex PCR. The sample has about 59,000 clones; 92% are singletons. The data belong to a study of T cell changes during pregnancy in multiple sclerosis. The sequencing used peripheral blood, collected in the third trimester of pregnancy. The V and J genes are TRBV7-2 and TRBJ1-2; maybe TRBD1 (6 bases). This receptor was taken from a female donor in good health, enrolled as a control in a pregnancy study. The CDR3 reads CASSLQGPVNYGYTF. DNA of the CDR3: TGTGCCAGCAGCTTACAGGGGCCCGTTAACTATGGCTACACCTTC.